The next 22 T cell receptor beta chains were all read from a single sample in a study of CD8+CD57+ T cells in acquired aplastic anemia. Genomic DNA served as template for TCR beta VDJ and CDR3 profiling. TCRdb reprocessed the reads with MiXCR, giving one entry per CDR3 protein. The sample includes fewer than 250,000 distinct CDR3 sequences, roughly 50% of them seen just once. Sequenced patients had shown CD8+CD57+ cell expansion by flow cytometry. Sample: sorted CD4+, CD8+, or CD8+CD57+ T cells (not recorded which) from PBMCs. The receptors derive from a human donor with aplastic anemia.

Comment on this clonotype: A read error may explain this, as a much larger clone is one base away. The chain employs TRBV5-1 and TRBJ2-1, with 7 bases aligning to TRBD2. Trimming took 4 bases from V and 8 from J; bases not matched to a gene: 9. Germline V gene sequence: CDR1 SGHRS, CDR2 YFSETQ. CDR3 size: 14 residues. The CDR3 spells CASSLWTSGDEQFF. CDR3 DNA sequence: TGCGCCAGCAGCCTCTGGACTAGTGGCGATGAGCAGTTCTTC.

This CDR3 is CASSLTLSSYEQYF. The CDR3 DNA is TGTGCCAGCAGTTTAACCCTAAGCTCCTACGAGCAGTACTTC. The V and J genes are TRBV28 and TRBJ2-7; D is uncertain. Between the trimmed V and J ends, which lost 2 bases and 0 bases, there was a span of 8 bases. Germline CDR1 MDHEN, CDR2 SYDVKM. The CDR3 has 14 residues.

The V and J genes are TRBV19 and TRBJ1-1; 9 positions agree with TRBD1. Trimming removed 3 bases from V and 11 bases from J; junction bases left unmatched: 7. Germline CDR1 LNHDA, CDR2 SQIVND (reference sequence). This CDR3 is 13 amino acids long. The CDR3: CASSMNHGQGAFF. The CDR3 bases are TGTGCCAGTAGTATGAATCACGGACAGGGGGCTTTCTTT.

In DNA, the CDR3 is TGTGCCAGCAGCGTAGAAGCAGGGGGAGCGGTTCTGGGAGGCTACACCTTC. This translates into CASSVEAGGAVLGGYTF. This chain links TRBV9 with TRBJ1-2, with TRBD1 matching over 7 bases. Trimming cost V 0 bases and J 8 bases; bases outside gene matches: 16. The CDR3 consists of 17 residues. Germline CDR1 and CDR2: SGDLS and YYNGEE.

The table lists this clonotype with many counts. The chain has TRBV7-2 and TRBJ1-1; D gene unclear. Germline V gene lookup returns CDR1 SGHTA and CDR2 FQGNSA. The CDR3 is made up of 13 amino acids. The germline V and J ends were trimmed by 0 bases and 1 base, with 3 bases remaining between them. CDR3 amino acids: CASSLAANTEAFF. The CDR3, as DNA: TGTGCCAGCAGCTTAGCGGCGAACACTGAAGCTTTCTTT.

This clonotype was recorded many times. V gene TRBV20-1 combines with J gene TRBJ2-1; D may be TRBD1 or TRBD2 (5 bases each). Trimming pared 8 bases from V and 4 bases from J, leaving 15 bases between. Germline CDR1 DFQATT, CDR2 SNEGSKA (reference sequence). The CDR3 spans 13 residues. The chain's CDR3 is CSLMGTPYNEQFF. The CDR3 nucleotides are TGCAGTCTCATGGGGACCCCTTACAATGAGCAGTTCTTC.

The chain joins TRBV12-3 or TRBV12-4 to TRBJ2-3, with D maybe TRBD2 (6 bases). CDR3 size: 16 residues. The V and J ends lost 5 bases and 3 bases respectively, with 18 bases between them. CDR3 amino acids: CASSPYLSGLTDTQYF. The CDR3 bases are TGTGCCAGCAGTCCGTACCTTAGCGGCTTAACAGATACGCAGTATTTT.

Notes on this clonotype: One end of the junction fails to match germline, which may point to a read error. The J gene is TRBJ1-2, the V gene TRBV6-6, with no clear D. The germline V gene has CDR1 MNHNY and CDR2 SVGAGI (reference sequence). This CDR3 spans 14 amino acids. Here the CDR3 DNA reads TGTGCCAGCAGTGAAGCGGGCCTTCCGTATGGCCACACCTTC. It codes for CASSEAGLPYGHTF.

On this clonotype itself: At one end the junction does not follow the germline gene, possibly because of a read error. The chain links TRBV7-9 to TRBJ2-1; 9 nucleotides match TRBD2. Germline loops: CDR1 SEHNR, CDR2 FQNEAQ (reference sequence). The CDR3 loop spans 15 amino acids. The CDR3 is CASSQSGLAYNEQFF. The CDR3 DNA sequence: TGCGCCAGCAGCCAGTCGGGACTAGCATACAATGAGCAGTTCTTC.

Regarding this clonotype: At one end, the junction sequence differs from germline, possibly due to a read error. The gene calls are TRBV7-9 and TRBJ1-5; 8 nucleotides agree with TRBD1. Germline V lookup: CDR1 SEHNR, CDR2 FQNEAQ (reference sequence). This CDR3 has 14 residues. CDR3 coding DNA: TGTGCCAGCTCACCAGGGGGCCCTAATCCGCCCCAGCATTTT. Residues: CASSPGGPNPPQHF.

This clonotype was observed a single time. The J gene is TRBJ1-6, the V gene TRBV7-2; weak D call: TRBD1 (5 bases). V shed 3 bases and J shed 7 bases, with 16 bases lying between them. CDR1 and CDR2 from the germline V gene are SGHTA and FQGNSA. CDR3 size: 16 residues. As DNA, the CDR3 is TGTGCCAGCAGCTTGACTTTGGGGCCCGCGAATTCACCCCTCCACTTT. It specifies CASSLTLGPANSPLHF. Variable domain in full (rest from reference TRBV7-2 and TRBJ1-6): GAGVSQSPSNKVTEKGKDVELRCDPISGHTALYWYRQSLGQGLEFLIYFQGNSAPDKSGLPSDRFSAERTGGSVSTLTIQRTQQEDSAVYLCASSLTLGPANSPLHFGNGTRLTVT.

CDR3 loop: CASSVGTGTEAFF. As DNA, the CDR3 is TGTGCCAGCAGCGTAGGTACGGGAACTGAAGCTTTCTTT. The chain combines TRBV9 with TRBJ1-1; D not certain. V was trimmed by 0 bases and J by 5 bases, leaving 8 bases between them. The CDR3 sequence is 13 residues long. Per germline, CDR1 SGDLS and CDR2 YYNGEE.

V is TRBV7-9 and J is TRBJ1-2; 8 bases align to TRBD1. Losses at the gene ends were 6 bases for V and 4 bases for J; bases not matched to a gene: 10. Germline-derived CDR1 and CDR2 are SEHNR and FQNEAQ (reference sequence). This CDR3 comprises 15 residues. Here the CDR3 DNA reads TGTGCCAGCAGTAAAGCGGAAGACAGGGGCTATGGCTACACCTTC. Its protein product is CASSKAEDRGYGYTF.

The chain uses TRBV2 and TRBJ1-1; D uncertain. The CDR3 sequence is 12 residues long. CDR1 and CDR2 (germline): SNHLY, FYNNEI. V lost 2 bases and J 11 bases, leaving 12 bases between the germline ends. The CDR3 region is CASSERADGAFF. Here the CDR3 DNA reads TGTGCCAGCAGTGAAAGGGCGGACGGGGCTTTCTTT.

The rearrangement links TRBV2 to TRBJ1-5; the match to TRBD1 covers 7 bases. The germline gives CDR1 SNHLY, CDR2 FYNNEI. With V trimmed by 4 bases and J by 6 bases, 3 bases remained unmatched. The CDR3 loop spans 13 amino acids. The DNA for the CDR3 is TGTGCCAGCAGTGGCGACAGGGTTCAGCCCCAGCATTTT. Protein product: CASSGDRVQPQHF.

This clonotype was counted only a few times. Mismatch with germline at one junction end may stem from a read error. This rearrangement joins TRBV5-1 to TRBJ1-5, with D perhaps TRBD1 (5 bases). The CDR3 extends over 15 amino acids. The germline V gene encodes CDR1 SGHRS and CDR2 YFSETQ. The CDR3 reads CASNLGSGGGQPQHF. For the CDR3, the DNA is TGCGCCAGCAACTTGGGGTCCGGGGGTGGTCAGCCCCAGCATTTT.

For this clonotype: Possible read error: a much larger clone is one base away. DNA of the CDR3: TGTGCCAGCAGCTTGGAAAGCAATCAGCCCCAGCGTTTT. This codes for CASSLESNQPQRF. The gene calls are TRBV5-5 and TRBJ1-5; D is unclear. This CDR3 has 13 amino acids. Germline assignment: CDR1 SGHKS and CDR2 YYEKEE (reference sequence). Full variable domain (rest looked up from reference TRBV5-5 and TRBJ1-5): DAGVTQSPTHLIKTRGQQVTLRCSPISGHKSVSWYQQVLGQGPQFIFQYYEKEERGRGNFPDRFSARQFPNYSSELNVNALLLGDSALYLCASSLESNQPQRFGDGTRLSIL.

Concerning this clonotype itself: It may be a read error: a sequence one base away is much more abundant. This chain links TRBV5-1 with TRBJ1-2; maybe TRBD1 (5 bases). Germline V gene data show CDR1 as SGHRS and CDR2 as YFSETQ. The CDR3 length is 14 residues. CDR3 in DNA: TGTGCCGGCACCCGGGGGACCTCTCCCTATGGCTACACCTTC. It yields the protein CAGTRGTSPYGYTF.

This clonotype was observed many times. The CDR3 DNA is TGCGCCAGCAGCCCAGGGGCCTTGGGTCAGCCCCAGCATTTT. It specifies CASSPGALGQPQHF. The V call is TRBV5-1, the J call TRBJ1-5; weak D call: TRBD1 (6 bases). CDR1 is SGHRS and CDR2 is YFSETQ in the germline V gene. V lost 4 bases and J lost 6, with 14 bases in between. CDR3 size: 14 residues.

This clonotype showed up many times. The chain couples TRBV20-1 to TRBJ1-1, with TRBD1 matching 7 bases. V gave up 5 bases and J gave up 5 bases; unmatched junction bases: 8. The germline V gene has CDR1 DFQATT and CDR2 SNEGSKA (reference sequence). The CDR3 consists of 13 residues. CDR3 region: CSAHDRAGTEAFF. The CDR3 region has the DNA TGCAGTGCTCACGACAGGGCGGGTACTGAAGCTTTCTTT.

A single count supports this clonotype. J is TRBJ1-2 and V is TRBV6-5; tentatively, D is TRBD1 (6 bases). V dropped 2 bases and J dropped 4 bases, with 17 bases sitting between them. Germline values: CDR1 MNHEY, CDR2 SVGAGI. The CDR3 is made up of 16 amino acids. CDR3 amino acids: CASSYLGQRSPYGYTF. The CDR3 DNA follows: TGTGCCAGCAGTTACCTAGGACAGCGCAGTCCCTATGGCTACACCTTC.

This rearrangement joins TRBV7-9 to TRBJ2-5; TRBD1 agrees at 11 bases. Germline CDR1 is SEHNR and CDR2 is FQNEAQ (reference sequence). With V trimmed by 5 bases and J by 6 bases, 5 bases remained unmatched. There are 14 residues in the CDR3. CDR3 amino acids: CASSPGTGGQTQYF. CDR3 nucleotides: TGTGCCAGCAGCCCCGGGACAGGGGGTCAGACCCAGTACTTC.